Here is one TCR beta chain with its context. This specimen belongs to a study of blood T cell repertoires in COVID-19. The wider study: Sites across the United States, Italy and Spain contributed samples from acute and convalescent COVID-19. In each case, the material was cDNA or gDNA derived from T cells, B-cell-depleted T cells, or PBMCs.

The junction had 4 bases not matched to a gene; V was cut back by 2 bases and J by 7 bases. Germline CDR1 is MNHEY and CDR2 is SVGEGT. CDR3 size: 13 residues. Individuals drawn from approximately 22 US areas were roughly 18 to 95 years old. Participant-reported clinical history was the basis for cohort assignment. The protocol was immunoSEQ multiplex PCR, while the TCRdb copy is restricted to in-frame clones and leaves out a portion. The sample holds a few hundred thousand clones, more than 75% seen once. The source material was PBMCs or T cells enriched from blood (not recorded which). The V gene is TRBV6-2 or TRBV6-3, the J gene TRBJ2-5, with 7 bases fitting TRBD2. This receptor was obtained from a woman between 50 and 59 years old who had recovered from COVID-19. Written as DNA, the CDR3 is TGTGCCAGCAGTTACGTAATAGCGGGGACCCAGTACTTC. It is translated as CASSYVIAGTQYF.